A selection of T cell receptor beta chains follows, all from one sample in a study of T cell responses to AZD1222 COVID-19 vaccine. Some clones are missing from TCRdb's copy, which holds only in-frame ones; the method was immunoSEQ multiplex PCR. The sample holds about 55,000 clones, 87% seen once. Sample: peripheral blood, taken on day 0 of AZD1222 vaccination. These receptors were collected from an adult in good health. Both conserved end residues are part of each CDR3. D genes are given only for firm matches. Size tells how often a clone was seen (once, few, many) or the class of an expanded clone, and some rows leave it out.

d_gene: TRBD1
j_gene: TRBJ1-1
abundance: -
v_gene: TRBV5-6
CDR3nt: TGTGCCAGCAGCTTGCCAGGGGGCGGTGGTGAAGCTTTCTTT
CDR3aa: CASSLPGGGGEAFF

d_gene: TRBD1
j_gene: TRBJ2-7
abundance: -
v_gene: TRBV5-1
CDR3nt: TGCGCCAGCAGCTTTGACAGGGCCGAGCAGTACTTC
CDR3aa: CASSFDRAEQYF

d_gene: TRBD2
j_gene: TRBJ2-5
abundance: -
v_gene: TRBV4-2
CDR3nt: TGTGCCAGCAGCCAGAGACTAGCGGGGGATCAAAAAGAGACCCAGTACTTC
CDR3aa: CASSQRLAGDQKETQYF

d_gene: -
j_gene: TRBJ1-5
abundance: -
v_gene: TRBV5-1
CDR3nt: TGCGCCAGCAGCTTGGGGGGGGCTGATCGCAATCAGCCCCAGCATTTT
CDR3aa: CASSLGGADRNQPQHF

d_gene: -
j_gene: TRBJ1-1
abundance: -
v_gene: TRBV2
CDR3nt: TGTGCCAGTATCCGGGACCGAGGTGGTGATACAGAAGCTTTCTTT
CDR3aa: CASIRDRGGDTEAFF

d_gene: TRBD1
j_gene: TRBJ1-1
abundance: -
v_gene: TRBV6-2/TRBV6-3
CDR3nt: TGTGCCAGCAGTGGGGGACAGGTCAACACTGAAGCTTTCTTT
CDR3aa: CASSGGQVNTEAFF

d_gene: -
j_gene: TRBJ2-2
abundance: -
v_gene: TRBV7-9
CDR3nt: TGTGCCAGCAGCCCTATGGGGGCCGGGGAGCTGTTTTTT
CDR3aa: CASSPMGAGELFF

d_gene: TRBD2
j_gene: TRBJ2-3
abundance: -
v_gene: TRBV5-8
CDR3nt: TGTGCCAGCAGCTCAGGAGGGACTAGCGGGACAGATACGCAGTATTTT
CDR3aa: CASSSGGTSGTDTQYF

d_gene: TRBD1
j_gene: TRBJ1-2
abundance: -
v_gene: TRBV7-9
CDR3nt: TGTGCCAGCAGCTCCGGGACAGACTATGGCTACACCTTC
CDR3aa: CASSSGTDYGYTF

d_gene: TRBD1
j_gene: TRBJ2-4
abundance: once
v_gene: TRBV19
CDR3nt: TGTGCCAGTAGACCCGGACAGGGGGACATTCAGTACTTC
CDR3aa: CASRPGQGDIQYF

d_gene: TRBD1
j_gene: TRBJ1-1
abundance: -
v_gene: TRBV3-1/TRBV3-2
CDR3nt: TGTGCCAGCAGTCAAGCCGCGGACAGGGGAAGGGTTAACGCTGAAGCTTTCTTT
CDR3aa: CASSQAADRGRVNAEAFF

d_gene: TRBD1
j_gene: TRBJ2-7
abundance: -
v_gene: TRBV2
CDR3nt: TGTGCCAGCAGTGAATCCTTCGGGACAGGGCTCTACGAGCAGTACTTC
CDR3aa: CASSESFGTGLYEQYF

d_gene: -
j_gene: TRBJ2-2
abundance: -
v_gene: TRBV13
CDR3nt: TGTGCCAGCAGCTCCAGATCCACCGGGGAGCTGTTTTTT
CDR3aa: CASSSRSTGELFF

d_gene: -
j_gene: TRBJ1-6
abundance: few
v_gene: TRBV9
CDR3nt: TGTGCCAGCAGCGAGGGGGGCCACAGCACTAATTCACCCCTCCACTTT
CDR3aa: CASSEGGHSTNSPLHF

d_gene: -
j_gene: TRBJ2-7
abundance: few
v_gene: TRBV30
CDR3nt: TGTGCCTGGAGTGTACGGTCAGTCGAGCAGTACTTC
CDR3aa: CAWSVRSVEQYF

d_gene: TRBD1
j_gene: TRBJ2-2
abundance: -
v_gene: TRBV27
CDR3nt: TGTGCCAGCAGTTTAGGACAGGGAACCGGGGAGCTGTTTTTT
CDR3aa: CASSLGQGTGELFF

d_gene: TRBD1
j_gene: TRBJ2-5
abundance: -
v_gene: TRBV6-6
CDR3nt: TGTGCCAGCAGTTACGGCGGGACAGGGTTCGGTGAGACCCAGTACTTC
CDR3aa: CASSYGGTGFGETQYF

d_gene: -
j_gene: TRBJ2-5
abundance: -
v_gene: TRBV7-9
CDR3nt: TGTGCCAGCAGCAGGGGGGCCAAAGAGACCCAGTACTTC
CDR3aa: CASSRGAKETQYF

d_gene: -
j_gene: TRBJ1-1
abundance: once
v_gene: TRBV5-1
CDR3nt: TGCGCCAGCAGCTCCCAGGGGAACACTGAAGCTTTCTTT
CDR3aa: CASSSQGNTEAFF

d_gene: -
j_gene: TRBJ1-3
abundance: -
v_gene: TRBV7-9
CDR3nt: TGTGCCAGCAGCTTCCCTTCGCGGGATTCAGGAAACACCATATATTTT
CDR3aa: CASSFPSRDSGNTIYF

d_gene: TRBD2
j_gene: TRBJ2-3
abundance: -
v_gene: TRBV28
CDR3nt: TGTGCCAGCAGTCTCCCTAGGAGCGGGGGGCGCACAGATACGCAGTATTTT
CDR3aa: CASSLPRSGGRTDTQYF

d_gene: TRBD1
j_gene: TRBJ2-2
abundance: -
v_gene: TRBV27
CDR3nt: TGTGCCAGCAGTCCGACCGGGACAGGGGGCATCGGGGAGCTGTTTTTT
CDR3aa: CASSPTGTGGIGELFF

d_gene: -
j_gene: TRBJ1-6
abundance: -
v_gene: TRBV5-5
CDR3nt: TGTGCCAGCAGCTTGCCCGAGGGGAATTCACCCCTCCACTTT
CDR3aa: CASSLPEGNSPLHF

d_gene: -
j_gene: TRBJ2-3
abundance: once
v_gene: TRBV11-2
CDR3nt: TGTGCCAGCAGCGTCCAGGTAGCAACCGCAAACACAGATACGCAGTATTTT
CDR3aa: CASSVQVATANTDTQYF

d_gene: TRBD1
j_gene: TRBJ2-2
abundance: -
v_gene: TRBV25-1
CDR3nt: TGTGCCAGCAGTAAGACAGGGAGTAACACCGGGGAGCTGTTTTTT
CDR3aa: CASSKTGSNTGELFF

d_gene: TRBD2
j_gene: TRBJ2-5
abundance: -
v_gene: TRBV3-1/TRBV3-2
CDR3nt: TGTGCCAGCCGGGGGACTAGCGCTCAGGAGACCCAGTACTTC
CDR3aa: CASRGTSAQETQYF

d_gene: -
j_gene: TRBJ1-5
abundance: -
v_gene: TRBV28
CDR3nt: TGTGCCAGCAGGAGGGGGGGGGACCTTCAGCCCCAGCATTTT
CDR3aa: CASRRGGDLQPQHF

d_gene: -
j_gene: TRBJ2-5
abundance: -
v_gene: TRBV5-1
CDR3nt: TGCGCCAGCAGCTTGGGAGGGGAAGGAGAGACCCAGTACTTC
CDR3aa: CASSLGGEGETQYF

d_gene: -
j_gene: TRBJ1-5
abundance: -
v_gene: TRBV3-1/TRBV3-2
CDR3nt: TGTGCCAGCAGCCAAGGACTATTGCAGCCCCAGCATTTT
CDR3aa: CASSQGLLQPQHF

d_gene: TRBD1
j_gene: TRBJ1-2
abundance: -
v_gene: TRBV19
CDR3nt: TGTGCCAGTAGTAGCCGACAGGGCGTCACCTATGGCTACACCTTC
CDR3aa: CASSSRQGVTYGYTF

d_gene: -
j_gene: TRBJ1-1
abundance: -
v_gene: TRBV27
CDR3nt: TGTGCCAGCAGTTTATCAGGGATTTACACTGAAGCTTTCTTT
CDR3aa: CASSLSGIYTEAFF

d_gene: TRBD2
j_gene: TRBJ2-1
abundance: -
v_gene: TRBV4-1
CDR3nt: TGCGCCAGCAGCTCTACGGGACTTGCCGGGAGGGAGTTCTTC
CDR3aa: CASSSTGLAGREFF

d_gene: -
j_gene: TRBJ1-2
abundance: -
v_gene: TRBV21-1
CDR3nt: TGTGCCAGCAGCAAATCGCCAGGGCCGATCTATGGCTACACCTTC
CDR3aa: CASSKSPGPIYGYTF